These 3 T cell receptor beta chains were all obtained from the same sample, sequenced in a study of Ad26.COV2.S vaccination and SARS-CoV-2 variants. Treatment given: approximately 18 received Ad26.COV2.S at low or high dose, single or two shots; a few received placebo; per-sample allocation not given. Specimens were obtained on day 63 following the first vaccine or placebo injection. Some clones are missing from TCRdb's copy, which holds only in-frame ones; the method was immunoSEQ multiplex PCR. The sample has around 340,000 clones, 75% to 90% seen once. The specimen was peripheral blood, collected in a trial of Ad26.COV2.S vaccine versus placebo. These receptor sequences come from a person aged 18-65 years who received the Ad26.COV2.S COVID-19 vaccine or a placebo.

The chain uses TRBV6-5 and TRBJ1-4; 7 bases map to TRBD1. Germline V lookup: CDR1 MNHEY, CDR2 SVGAGI. V shed 6 bases and J 4 bases; nucleotides not matched to a gene: 8. The CDR3 has 15 amino acids. The CDR3 protein is CASRGTGAGNEKLFF. DNA for the CDR3: TGTGCCAGCAGGGGAACAGGGGCCGGTAATGAAAAACTGTTTTTT.

The chain has TRBV6-1 and TRBJ1-6; no definite D call. This CDR3 has 13 residues. Per the germline V gene, CDR1 is MNHNS and CDR2 is SASEGT. V lost 5 bases, J lost 13 bases, and 15 bases lay in between. The CDR3 loop reads CASSSTASRPLHF. The CDR3, as DNA: TGTGCCAGCAGTTCGACCGCGTCCAGGCCCCTCCACTTT.

J is TRBJ1-3 and V is TRBV27; D is ambiguous. CDR3 size: 14 residues. Trimming stripped 5 bases from V and 0 bases from J, with 8 bases between. Germline V gene sequence: CDR1 MNHEY, CDR2 SMNVEV (reference sequence). The CDR3 DNA is TGTGCCAGCAGTGCCAGGAGCTCTGGAAACACCATATATTTT. Translated: CASSARSSGNTIYF.